Shown below are 21 T cell receptor beta chains from a single sample sequenced in a study of blood T cell repertoires in COVID-19. TCRdb's table, derived via immunoSEQ multiplex PCR, lists solely in-frame clones and lacks some. The data show roughly 220,000 clones, with approximately 83% seen just once and 3.5% to 4% held by the top ten. The sample was PBMCs or T cells enriched from blood (not recorded which). Receptors originate from a woman aged 40-49 years with acute COVID-19.

This chain joins TRBV6-4 and TRBJ1-6; TRBD1 matches at 9 bases. CDR1 is MRHNA and CDR2 is SNTAGT in the germline V gene. Trimming took 4 bases from V and 8 from J; bases not matched to a gene: 3. The CDR3 loop spans 14 amino acids. CDR3 amino acids: CASSVRTGDSPLHF. Here the CDR3 DNA reads TGTGCCAGCAGTGTTCGGACAGGGGATTCACCCCTCCACTTT.

The rearrangement links TRBV19 to TRBJ2-7, with 12 bases fitting TRBD2. Germline CDR1 and CDR2: LNHDA and SQIVND (reference sequence). V shed 1 base and J 4 bases; nucleotides not matched to a gene: 11. The CDR3 totals 18 residues. CDR3 loop: CASSIVGTSGRGTYEQYF. DNA of the CDR3: TGTGCCAGTAGTATAGTTGGGACTAGCGGGCGTGGGACTTACGAGCAGTACTTC.

This sequence joins TRBV29-1 and TRBJ2-5; TRBD2 matches at 9 bases. V lost 3 bases, J lost 5 bases, and 13 bases stayed unmatched. The CDR3 is 16 amino acids. Per the germline V gene, CDR1 is SQVTM and CDR2 is ANQGSEA. The CDR3: CSVEGGRGSGGETQYF. The CDR3 coding sequence is TGCAGCGTTGAGGGTGGTAGAGGGAGCGGGGGGGAGACCCAGTACTTC.

The chain's CDR3 is CASRAHGTSGRAVLQETQYF. The CDR3 bases are TGTGCCAGTAGGGCCCACGGGACTAGCGGGAGGGCCGTCCTCCAAGAGACCCAGTACTTC. This chain joins TRBV19 and TRBJ2-5; 16 positions agree with TRBD2. This CDR3 has 20 amino acids. V was clipped by 6 bases and J by 1 base; unmatched bases: 14. Germline assignment: CDR1 LNHDA and CDR2 SQIVND (reference sequence).

This sequence joins TRBV7-2 and TRBJ1-1; a weak D match, TRBD1 (5 bases). Looked up from germline, CDR1 is SGHTA and CDR2 is FQGNSA. Trimming took off 3 bases at V and 4 bases at J, with 18 bases between the two ends. The CDR3 covers 16 residues. CDR3: CASSFKPTAGGTEAFF. CDR3 DNA sequence: TGTGCCAGCAGCTTTAAACCGACAGCCGGGGGCACTGAAGCTTTCTTT.

V usage is TRBV28 and J usage is TRBJ2-5, with D possibly TRBD1 on 6 matching bases. Trimming pared 4 bases from V and 1 base from J, leaving 10 bases between. Germline V gives CDR1 MDHEN, CDR2 SYDVKM. The CDR3 runs 14 residues. CDR3 coding DNA: TGTGCCAGCAGTTCATCCAGGGGCCAAGAGACCCAGTACTTC. It yields the protein CASSSSRGQETQYF.

The V gene is TRBV6-2 or TRBV6-3, the J gene TRBJ2-1; tentatively, D is TRBD2 (5 bases). Germline V gene lookup returns CDR1 MNHEY and CDR2 SVGEGT. V was pared by 5 bases and J by 4 bases, with 15 bases between. This CDR3 comprises 15 residues. Written as DNA, the CDR3 is TGTGCCAGCAGTGGCCCGTATAGCGATTACAATGAGCAGTTCTTC. Its protein product is CASSGPYSDYNEQFF.

The V gene is TRBV28, the J gene TRBJ2-1; a weak D match, TRBD2 (5 bases). Trimming left V 4 bases short and J 2 bases short, with 27 bases between. The germline V gene encodes CDR1 MDHEN and CDR2 SYDVKM. There are 20 residues in the CDR3. The chain's CDR3 is CASSSPLYHFGIRPYNEQFF. The CDR3 DNA reads as TGTGCCAGCAGTTCGCCTTTATACCATTTCGGGATACGCCCCTACAATGAGCAGTTCTTC.

Regarding this clone: A read error is possible here, since a much larger clone lies one base away. The chain is built from TRBV5-1 and TRBJ2-7; 14 bases match TRBD2. Germline CDR1 reads SGHRS; CDR2 reads YFSETQ. V trimming: 3 bases; J trimming: 2 bases; junction bases outside the gene matches: 1. The CDR3 has 15 residues. The CDR3 bases are TGCGCCAGCAGCTCGACTAGCGGGAGGGCCTACGAGCAGTACTTC. Amino acid sequence: CASSSTSGRAYEQYF.

The chain uses TRBV28 and TRBJ2-7, with 14 nucleotides matching TRBD2. The V gene end was trimmed by 0 bases and the J gene end by 0 bases; junction bases not matched to a gene: 7. CDR1 and CDR2 from the germline V gene are MDHEN and SYDVKM. This CDR3 comprises 19 residues. The CDR3 DNA reads as TGTGCCAGCAGTTTATGGGGGACTAGCGGGAGAGGGGGCTCCTACGAGCAGTACTTC. It is translated as CASSLWGTSGRGGSYEQYF. Full variable domain (outside the CDR3, taken from reference TRBV28 and TRBJ2-7): DVKVTQSSRYLVKRTGEKVFLECVQDMDHENMFWYRQDPGLGLRLIYFSYDVKMKEKGDIPEGYSVSREKKERFSLILESASTNQTSMYLCASSLWGTSGRGGSYEQYFGPGTRLTVT.

This sequence joins TRBV18 and TRBJ2-1, with 12 positions matching TRBD2. Trimming took 7 bases from V and 7 from J; bases not matched to a gene: 5. Germline loops: CDR1 KGHSH, CDR2 LQKENI. CDR3 length: 14 amino acids. CDR3 coding DNA: TGTGCCAGCTGCCGGACTAGCGGGACTAATGAGCAGTTCTTC. Translating it yields CASCRTSGTNEQFF.

CDR3 protein: CASSLGFGTLNTGELFF. The CDR3, as DNA: TGTGCCAGCAGCTTAGGGTTCGGGACACTGAACACCGGGGAGCTGTTTTTT. The V gene is TRBV7-2, the J gene TRBJ2-2; D perhaps matches TRBD1 (6 bases). The CDR3 has 17 amino acids. V dropped 1 base and J dropped 1 base, with 13 bases sitting between them. Germline V lookup: CDR1 SGHTA, CDR2 FQGNSA.

J is TRBJ1-5 and V is TRBV24-1; 10 bases are a match to TRBD1. The CDR3 extends over 14 amino acids. Germline loops: CDR1 KGHDR, CDR2 SFDVKD. V trimming: 4 bases; J trimming: 8 bases; junction bases outside the gene matches: 4. CDR3 nucleotide sequence: TGTGCCACCAGTGAAGGGACAGGGGTAAAGCCCCAGCATTTT. Translated: CATSEGTGVKPQHF.

The CDR3 DNA is TGTGCCAGCAGCTTAGCCGGGACTAGAGGCGAGCAGTACTTC. Its protein product is CASSLAGTRGEQYF. The V and J genes are TRBV11-3 and TRBJ2-7, with 8 bases aligning to TRBD2. Germline V gene data show CDR1 as SGHNT and CDR2 as YENEEA. J lost 6 bases, V lost 1 base, and 5 bases had no gene match. The CDR3 runs 14 residues.

In this sample, this clone turned up once. The gene calls are TRBV4-1 and TRBJ2-4; TRBD1 agrees at 7 bases. The CDR3 sequence is 17 residues long. Germline V gene lookup returns CDR1 MGHRA and CDR2 YSYEKL. J was trimmed by 0 bases and V by 0 bases; bases with no gene match: 5. The DNA of the CDR3 is TGCGCCAGCAGCCAAGATTTAAGGGGGCTAGCCAAAAACATTCAGTACTTC. This codes for CASSQDLRGLAKNIQYF.

The V call is TRBV11-2, the J call TRBJ2-2; unclear D gene. V was shortened by 4 bases and J by 0 bases, with 3 bases between the two germline ends. The CDR3 has 13 residues. The V gene's germline CDR1 is SGHAT and CDR2 FQNNGV. CDR3 in amino acids: CASSSTNTGELFF. The CDR3 coding sequence is TGTGCCAGCAGCTCAACGAACACCGGGGAGCTGTTTTTT.

This rearrangement joins TRBV28 to TRBJ2-7, with D possibly TRBD1 on 6 matching bases. The V and J ends lost 3 bases and 2 bases respectively, with 11 bases between them. CDR1 is MDHEN, CDR2 SYDVKM, per germline. The CDR3 totals 14 residues. The CDR3 loop is CASSLGAPPYEQYF. DNA of the CDR3: TGTGCCAGCAGTTTGGGGGCCCCTCCCTACGAGCAGTACTTC.

The rearrangement links TRBV29-1 to TRBJ1-1; TRBD1 aligns across 7 bases. This CDR3 spans 12 amino acids. Germline CDR1 is SQVTM and CDR2 is ANQGSEA. Trimming cost V 7 bases and J 4 bases; bases outside gene matches: 6. The CDR3 spells CSGYRGSTEAFF. Here the CDR3 DNA reads TGCAGCGGATACAGGGGTTCCACTGAAGCTTTCTTT.

This rearrangement joins TRBV6-5 to TRBJ2-7; 9 positions agree with TRBD2. J gave up 3 bases and V 7 bases, and 10 bases lay outside the gene matches. The CDR3 runs 15 residues. The germline V gene encodes CDR1 MNHEY and CDR2 SVGAGI. The CDR3 sequence: CASTPTLAGVYEQYF. CDR3 nucleotide sequence: TGTGCCAGCACCCCCACATTAGCGGGAGTCTACGAGCAGTACTTC.

The chain couples TRBV18 to TRBJ2-1; TRBD2 matches 12 bases. Per germline, CDR1 KGHSH and CDR2 LQKENI. With 2 bases clipped from V and 9 bases from J, the junction kept 5 bases outside the gene matches. CDR3 length: 15 amino acids. CDR3 nucleotide sequence: TGTGCCAGCTCACCAGTACTAGCGGGAGGTGGTGAGCAGTTCTTC. Protein: CASSPVLAGGGEQFF. Full variable domain (outside the CDR3, taken from reference TRBV18 and TRBJ2-1): NAGVMQNPRHLVRRRGQEARLRCSPMKGHSHVYWYRQLPEEGLKFMVYLQKENIIDESGMPKERFSAEFPKEGPSILRIQQVVRGDSAAYFCASSPVLAGGGEQFFGPGTRLTVL.

This chain joins TRBV18 and TRBJ2-3, with D perhaps matching TRBD2 (6 bases). The CDR3 sequence is 18 residues long. V lost 5 bases to trimming and J lost 0 bases, with 21 bases between them. The germline CDR1 and CDR2 sequences are KGHSH and LQKENI. In DNA, the CDR3 is TGTGCCAGCTCAGACCTCGGCCCTAGCGAGTATAGCACAGATACGCAGTATTTT. Residues: CASSDLGPSEYSTDTQYF.